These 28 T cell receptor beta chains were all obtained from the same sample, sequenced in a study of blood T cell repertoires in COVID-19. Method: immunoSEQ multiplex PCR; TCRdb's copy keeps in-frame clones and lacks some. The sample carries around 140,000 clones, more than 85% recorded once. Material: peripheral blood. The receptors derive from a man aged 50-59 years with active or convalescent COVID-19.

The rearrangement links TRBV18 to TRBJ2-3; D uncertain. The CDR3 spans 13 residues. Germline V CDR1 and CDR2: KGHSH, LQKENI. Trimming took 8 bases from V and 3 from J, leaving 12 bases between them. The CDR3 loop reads CASTLDLTDTQYF. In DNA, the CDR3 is TGTGCCAGCACCCTAGACTTGACAGATACGCAGTATTTT.

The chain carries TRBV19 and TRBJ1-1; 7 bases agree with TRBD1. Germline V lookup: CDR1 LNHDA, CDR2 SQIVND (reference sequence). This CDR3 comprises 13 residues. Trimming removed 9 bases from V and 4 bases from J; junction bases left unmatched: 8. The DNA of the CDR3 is TGTGCCAGAAATGACAGGGCCTCCACTGAAGCTTTCTTT. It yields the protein CARNDRASTEAFF.

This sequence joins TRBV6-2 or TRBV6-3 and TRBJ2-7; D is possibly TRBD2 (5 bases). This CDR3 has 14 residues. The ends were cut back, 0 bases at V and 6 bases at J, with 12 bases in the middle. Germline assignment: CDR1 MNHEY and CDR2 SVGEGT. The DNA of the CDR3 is TGTGCCAGCAGTTACTCGAGGGATCTACGCGAGCAGTACTTC. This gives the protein CASSYSRDLREQYF.

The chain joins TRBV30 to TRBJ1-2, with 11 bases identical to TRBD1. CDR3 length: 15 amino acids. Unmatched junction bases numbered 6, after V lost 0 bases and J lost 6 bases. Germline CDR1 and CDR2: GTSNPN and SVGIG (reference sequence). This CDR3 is CAWSVGQGGGDGYTF. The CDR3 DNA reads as TGTGCCTGGAGTGTGGGACAGGGGGGTGGTGATGGCTACACCTTC.

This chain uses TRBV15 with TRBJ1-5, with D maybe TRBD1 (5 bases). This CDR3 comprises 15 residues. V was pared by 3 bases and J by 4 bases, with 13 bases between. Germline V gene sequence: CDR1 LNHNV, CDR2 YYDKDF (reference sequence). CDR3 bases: TGTGCCACCAGCAGTGGTAGACAGCCTAATCAGCCCCAGCATTTT. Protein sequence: CATSSGRQPNQPQHF.

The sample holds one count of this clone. For the CDR3, the DNA is TGTGCCAGCAGCCCGAGTGGAGGTTGGGCCACCGGGGAGCTGTTTTTT. Translation gives CASSPSGGWATGELFF. The chain uses TRBV3-1 (or the pseudogene TRBV3-2) and TRBJ2-2; the D gene is possibly TRBD2 (5 bases). The CDR3 loop spans 16 amino acids. V was cut by 4 bases and J by 4 bases, with 16 bases left in between. Germline loops: CDR1 LGHDT, CDR2 YNNKEL (reference sequence).

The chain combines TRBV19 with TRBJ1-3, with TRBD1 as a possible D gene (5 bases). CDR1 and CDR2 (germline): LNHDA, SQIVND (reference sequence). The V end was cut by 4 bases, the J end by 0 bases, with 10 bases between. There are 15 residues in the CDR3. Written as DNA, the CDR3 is TGTGCCAGTAGTACAGGGACTGACTCTGGAAACACCATATATTTT. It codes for CASSTGTDSGNTIYF.

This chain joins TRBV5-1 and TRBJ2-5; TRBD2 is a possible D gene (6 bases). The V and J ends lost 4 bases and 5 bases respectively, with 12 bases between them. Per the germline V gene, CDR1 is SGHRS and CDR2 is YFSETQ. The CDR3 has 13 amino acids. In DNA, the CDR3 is TGCGCCAGCAGCGTTGAGGGACTGGAGACCCAGTACTTC. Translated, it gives CASSVEGLETQYF.

The CDR3 reads CASSEPQGHGSPLHF. DNA for the CDR3: TGTGCCAGCAGTGAACCCCAGGGGCATGGGTCACCCCTCCACTTT. The chain combines TRBV6-1 with TRBJ1-6; the D gene is possibly TRBD1 (6 bases). Trimming took 2 bases from V and 10 from J, leaving 15 bases between them. The CDR3 runs 15 residues. Germline lookup yields CDR1 MNHNS and CDR2 SASEGT.

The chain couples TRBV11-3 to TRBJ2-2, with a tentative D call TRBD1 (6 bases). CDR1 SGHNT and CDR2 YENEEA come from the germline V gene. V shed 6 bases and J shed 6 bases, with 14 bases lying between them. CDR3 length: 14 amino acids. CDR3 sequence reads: CASSSDTGSGELFF. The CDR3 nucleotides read TGTGCCAGCAGTTCAGATACAGGGTCCGGGGAGCTGTTTTTT.

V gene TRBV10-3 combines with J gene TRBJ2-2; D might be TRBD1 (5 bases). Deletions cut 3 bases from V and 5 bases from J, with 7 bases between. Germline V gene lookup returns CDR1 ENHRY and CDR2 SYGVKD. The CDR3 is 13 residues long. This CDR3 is CAISDKGTGELFF. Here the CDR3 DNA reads TGTGCCATCAGTGACAAGGGGACCGGGGAGCTGTTTTTT.

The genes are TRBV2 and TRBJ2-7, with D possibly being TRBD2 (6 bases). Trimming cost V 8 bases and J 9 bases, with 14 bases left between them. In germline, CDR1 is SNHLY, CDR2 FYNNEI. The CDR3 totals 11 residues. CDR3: CASALNGRQYF. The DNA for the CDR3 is TGTGCCAGCGCCCTCAACGGGAGGCAGTACTTC.

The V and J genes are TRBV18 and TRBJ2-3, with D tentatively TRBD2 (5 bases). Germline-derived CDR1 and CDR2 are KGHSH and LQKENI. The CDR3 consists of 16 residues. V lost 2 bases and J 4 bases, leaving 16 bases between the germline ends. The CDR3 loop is CASSPVSGGGADTQYF. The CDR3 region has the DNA TGTGCCAGCTCACCAGTCTCTGGAGGAGGTGCAGATACGCAGTATTTT. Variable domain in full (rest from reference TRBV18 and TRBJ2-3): NAGVMQNPRHLVRRRGQEARLRCSPMKGHSHVYWYRQLPEEGLKFMVYLQKENIIDESGMPKERFSAEFPKEGPSILRIQQVVRGDSAAYFCASSPVSGGGADTQYFGPGTRLTVL.

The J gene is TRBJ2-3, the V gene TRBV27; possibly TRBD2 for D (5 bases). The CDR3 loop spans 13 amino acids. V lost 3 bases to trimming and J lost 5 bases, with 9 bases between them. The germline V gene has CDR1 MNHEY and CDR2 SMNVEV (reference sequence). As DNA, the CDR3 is TGTGCCAGCAGTTTTCGGGAAGGAGATACGCAGTATTTT. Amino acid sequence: CASSFREGDTQYF.

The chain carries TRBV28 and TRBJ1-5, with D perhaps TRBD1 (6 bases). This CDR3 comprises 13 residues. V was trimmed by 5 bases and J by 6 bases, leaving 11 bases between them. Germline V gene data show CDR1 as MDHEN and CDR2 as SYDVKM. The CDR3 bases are TGTGCCAGCAGTAAGACAGGCCGTCAGCCCCAGCATTTT. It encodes CASSKTGRQPQHF.

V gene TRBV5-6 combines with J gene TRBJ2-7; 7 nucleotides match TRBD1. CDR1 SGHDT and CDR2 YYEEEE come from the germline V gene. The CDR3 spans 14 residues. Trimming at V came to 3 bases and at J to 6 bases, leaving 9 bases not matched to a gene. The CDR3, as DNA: TGTGCCAGCAGCTCGGGACAGCGAATTGCCGAGCAGTACTTC. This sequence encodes CASSSGQRIAEQYF.

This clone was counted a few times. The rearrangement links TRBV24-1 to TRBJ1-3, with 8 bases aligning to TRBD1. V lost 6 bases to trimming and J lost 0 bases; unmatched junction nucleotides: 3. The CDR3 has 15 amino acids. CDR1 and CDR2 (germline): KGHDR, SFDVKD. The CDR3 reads CATSPTGGSGNTIYF. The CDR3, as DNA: TGTGCCACCAGTCCTACAGGGGGCTCTGGAAACACCATATATTTT.

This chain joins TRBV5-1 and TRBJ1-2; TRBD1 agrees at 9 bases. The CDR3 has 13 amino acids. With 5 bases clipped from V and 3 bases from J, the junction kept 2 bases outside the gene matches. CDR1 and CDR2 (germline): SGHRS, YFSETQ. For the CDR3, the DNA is TGCGCCAGCAGAACAGGGGGCGACTATGGCTACACCTTC. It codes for CASRTGGDYGYTF. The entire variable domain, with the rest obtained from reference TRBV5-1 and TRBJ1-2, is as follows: KAGVTQTPRYLIKTRGQQVTLSCSPISGHRSVSWYQQTPGQGLQFLFEYFSETQRNKGNFPGRFSGRQFSNSRSEMNVSTLELGDSALYLCASRTGGDYGYTFGSGTRLTVV.

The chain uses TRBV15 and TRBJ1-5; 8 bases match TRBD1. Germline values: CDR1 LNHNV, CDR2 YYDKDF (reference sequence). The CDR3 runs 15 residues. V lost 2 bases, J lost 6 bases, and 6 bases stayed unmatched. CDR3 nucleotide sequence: TGTGCCACCAGCAGACCAACAGGGGGGCCTCAGCCCCAGCATTTT. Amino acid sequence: CATSRPTGGPQPQHF.

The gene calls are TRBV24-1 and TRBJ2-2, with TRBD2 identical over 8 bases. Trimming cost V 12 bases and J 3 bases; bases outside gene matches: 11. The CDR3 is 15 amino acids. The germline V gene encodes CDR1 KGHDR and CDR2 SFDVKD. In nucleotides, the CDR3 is TGTGCCTCTTCTTCGGGAGGGCTAGACACCGGGGAGCTGTTTTTT. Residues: CASSSGGLDTGELFF.

The CDR3 region has the DNA TGTGCTAGTGGTTCCGCGGCAGGGGCTGGAAACACCATATATTTT. Translation: CASGSAAGAGNTIYF. The rearrangement uses TRBV12-5 and TRBJ1-3, with D possibly TRBD1 on 6 matching bases. The CDR3 is 15 amino acids. V lost 4 bases and J 2 bases, leaving 12 bases between the germline ends. Germline V gene data show CDR1 as LGHNT and CDR2 as FRNRAP.

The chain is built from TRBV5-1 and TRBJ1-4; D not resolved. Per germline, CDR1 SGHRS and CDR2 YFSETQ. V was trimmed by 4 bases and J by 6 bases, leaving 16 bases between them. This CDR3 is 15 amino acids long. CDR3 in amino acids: CASSDDRGGDEKLFF. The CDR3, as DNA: TGCGCCAGCAGCGACGACCGGGGAGGTGATGAAAAACTGTTTTTT.

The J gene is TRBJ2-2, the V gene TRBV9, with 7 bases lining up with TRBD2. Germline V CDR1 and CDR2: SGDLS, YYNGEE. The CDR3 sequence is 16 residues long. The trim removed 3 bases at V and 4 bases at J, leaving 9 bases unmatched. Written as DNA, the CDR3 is TGTGCCAGCAGCGCCGGCGGGGGTCGCCCCACCGGGGAGCTGTTTTTT. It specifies CASSAGGGRPTGELFF.

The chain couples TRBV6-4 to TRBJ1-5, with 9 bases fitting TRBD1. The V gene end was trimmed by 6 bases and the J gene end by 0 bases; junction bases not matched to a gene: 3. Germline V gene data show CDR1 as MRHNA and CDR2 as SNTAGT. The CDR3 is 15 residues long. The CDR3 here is CASSRTGDSNQPQHF. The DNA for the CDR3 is TGTGCCAGCAGCCGGACAGGGGATAGCAATCAGCCCCAGCATTTT.

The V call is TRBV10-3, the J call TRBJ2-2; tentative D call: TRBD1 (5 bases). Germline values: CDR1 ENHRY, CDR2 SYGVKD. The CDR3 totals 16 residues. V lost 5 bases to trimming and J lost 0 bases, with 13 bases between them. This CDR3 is CAISLSRAPNTGELFF. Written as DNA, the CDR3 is TGTGCCATCAGTCTGAGCAGGGCTCCGAACACCGGGGAGCTGTTTTTT.

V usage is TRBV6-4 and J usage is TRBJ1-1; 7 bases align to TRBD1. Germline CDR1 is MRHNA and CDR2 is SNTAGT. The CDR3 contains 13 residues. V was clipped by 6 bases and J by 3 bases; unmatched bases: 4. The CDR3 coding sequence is TGTGCCAGCAGCCAGACAGGGTACACTGAAGCTTTCTTT. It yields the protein CASSQTGYTEAFF.

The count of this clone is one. The CDR3: CASSRAGQGNEQFF. As DNA, the CDR3 is TGTGCCAGCAGCCGAGCTGGACAGGGCAATGAGCAGTTCTTC. This chain links TRBV11-3 with TRBJ2-1; 8 bases align to TRBD1. Trimming at V came to 5 bases and at J to 6 bases, leaving 6 bases not matched to a gene. Germline V gene sequence: CDR1 SGHNT, CDR2 YENEEA. The CDR3 contains 14 residues. Using reference TRBV11-3 and TRBJ2-1 for the parts outside the CDR3, the full variable domain is EAGVVQSPRYKIIEKKQPVAFWCNPISGHNTLYWYLQNLGQGPELLIRYENEEAVDDSQLPKDRFSAERLKGVDSTLKIQPAELGDSAVYLCASSRAGQGNEQFFGPGTRLTVL.

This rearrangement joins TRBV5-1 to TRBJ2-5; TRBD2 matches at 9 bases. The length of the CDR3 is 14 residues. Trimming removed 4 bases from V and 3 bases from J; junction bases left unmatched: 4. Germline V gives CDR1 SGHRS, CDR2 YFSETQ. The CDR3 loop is CASSERGDKETQYF. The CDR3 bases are TGCGCCAGCAGCGAGCGGGGGGACAAAGAGACCCAGTACTTC.